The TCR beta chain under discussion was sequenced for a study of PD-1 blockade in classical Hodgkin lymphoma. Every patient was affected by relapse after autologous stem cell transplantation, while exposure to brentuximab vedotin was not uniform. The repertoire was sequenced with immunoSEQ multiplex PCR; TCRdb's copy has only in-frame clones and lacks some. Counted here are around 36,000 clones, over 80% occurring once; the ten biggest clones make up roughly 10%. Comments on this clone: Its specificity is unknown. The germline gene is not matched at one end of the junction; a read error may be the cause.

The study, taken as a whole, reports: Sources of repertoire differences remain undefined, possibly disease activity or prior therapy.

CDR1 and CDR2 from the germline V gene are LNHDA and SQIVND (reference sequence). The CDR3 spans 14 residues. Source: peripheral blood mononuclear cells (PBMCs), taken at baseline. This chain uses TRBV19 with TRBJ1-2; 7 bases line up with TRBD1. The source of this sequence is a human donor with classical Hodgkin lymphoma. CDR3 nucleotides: TGTGCCAGTAGTAAAGCGGACAGGACCTATGGCTACTCCTTC. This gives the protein CASSKADRTYGYSF.